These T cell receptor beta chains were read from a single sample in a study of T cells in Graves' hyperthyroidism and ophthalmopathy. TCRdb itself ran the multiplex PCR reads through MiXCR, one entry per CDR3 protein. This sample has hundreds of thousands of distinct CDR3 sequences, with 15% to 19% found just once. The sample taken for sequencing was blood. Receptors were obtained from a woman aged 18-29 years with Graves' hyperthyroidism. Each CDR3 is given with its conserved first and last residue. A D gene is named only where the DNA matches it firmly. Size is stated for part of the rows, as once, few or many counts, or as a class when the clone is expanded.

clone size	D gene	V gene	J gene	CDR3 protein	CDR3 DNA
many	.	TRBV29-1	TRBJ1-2	CSVGNRADGYTF	TGCAGCGTGGGAAACAGGGCAGATGGCTACACCTTC
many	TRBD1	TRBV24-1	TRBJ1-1	CATRGDREGRNTEAFF	TGTGCCACCAGGGGGGACAGGGAGGGCAGAAACACTGAAGCTTTCTTT
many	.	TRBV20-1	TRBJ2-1	CSARDLGLAFYNEQFF	TGCAGTGCTAGAGATCTGGGGCTAGCGTTCTACAATGAGCAGTTCTTC
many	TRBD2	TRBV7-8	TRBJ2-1	CASSSGTSSYNEQFF	TGTGCCAGCAGCTCCGGGACTAGTTCCTACAATGAGCAGTTCTTC
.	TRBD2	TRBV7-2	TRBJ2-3	CASSWMGGGGGADTQYF	TGTGCCAGCAGCTGGATGGGGGGGGGCGGGGGGGCAGATACGCAGTATTTT
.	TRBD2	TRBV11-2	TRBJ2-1	CASSFDGRAFYNEQFF	TGTGCCAGCAGCTTTGACGGGAGGGCCTTCTACAATGAGCAGTTCTTC
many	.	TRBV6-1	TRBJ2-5	CASTRGGAQYF	TGTGCCAGCACGAGGGGGGGGGCCCAGTACTTC
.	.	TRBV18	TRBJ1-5	CASSLVEGDNQPQHF	TGTGCCAGCTCACTTGTGGAGGGGGACAATCAGCCCCAGCATTTT
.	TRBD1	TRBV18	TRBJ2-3	CASAPGQGDTDTQYF	TGTGCCAGCGCGCCGGGACAGGGGGACACAGATACGCAGTATTTT
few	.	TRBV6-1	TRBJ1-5	CASSRQADGYQPQHF	TGTGCCAGCAGTCGACAGGCGGACGGGTATCAGCCCCAGCATTTT
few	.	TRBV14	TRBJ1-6	CASSQVGAYNSPLHF	TGTGCCAGCAGCCAAGTCGGGGCCTATAATTCACCCCTCCACTTT
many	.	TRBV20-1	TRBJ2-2	CSAYQAITGELFF	TGCAGTGCCTACCAGGCTATCACCGGGGAGCTGTTTTTT
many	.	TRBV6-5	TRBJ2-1	CASSYSYWNNEQFF	TGTGCCAGCAGTTACTCGTATTGGAACAATGAGCAGTTCTTC
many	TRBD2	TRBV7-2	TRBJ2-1	CASSFLAGNIYNEQFF	TGTGCCAGCAGCTTTCTAGCGGGGAATATCTACAATGAGCAGTTCTTC
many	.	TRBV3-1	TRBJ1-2	CASSHWAGRQGNYGYTF	TGTGCCAGCAGCCATTGGGCGGGGCGCCAGGGTAACTATGGCTACACCTTC
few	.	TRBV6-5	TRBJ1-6	CASSYSGRYNSPLHF	TGTGCCAGCAGTTACTCGGGTCGTTACAATTCACCCCTCCACTTT
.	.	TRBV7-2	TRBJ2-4	CASSQDGGASDIQYF	TGTGCCAGCAGCCAAGATGGAGGGGCATCCGACATTCAGTACTTC
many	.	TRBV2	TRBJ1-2	CASSELTEGSGGYTF	TGTGCCAGCAGTGAACTAACGGAGGGGTCGGGCGGCTACACCTTC
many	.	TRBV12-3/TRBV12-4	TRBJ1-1	CASSRISSTEAFF	TGTGCCAGCAGTCGAATCAGCAGCACTGAAGCTTTCTTT
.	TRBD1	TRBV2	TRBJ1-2	CASTGTGRNYGYTF	TGTGCCAGCACCGGGACAGGTCGTAATTATGGCTACACCTTC
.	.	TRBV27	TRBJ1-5	CASRIAGFNQPQHF	TGTGCCAGCAGAATTGCAGGTTTCAATCAGCCCCAGCATTTT
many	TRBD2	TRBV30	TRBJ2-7	CAWSVQAIRTSPYEQYF	TGTGCCTGGAGTGTACAGGCGATCCGGACTAGTCCCTACGAGCAGTACTTC
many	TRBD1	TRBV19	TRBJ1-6	CASSPLDRGQSPLHF	TGTGCCAGTAGTCCACTGGACAGGGGGCAATCACCCCTCCACTTT
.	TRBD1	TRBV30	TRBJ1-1	CAATGYNAEAFF	TGTGCCGCGACAGGGTATAACGCTGAAGCTTTCTTT
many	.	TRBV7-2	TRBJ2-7	CASSRRYEQYF	TGTGCCAGCAGCCGACGGTACGAGCAGTACTTC
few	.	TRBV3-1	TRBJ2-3	CASSLDPLETSTDTQYF	TGTGCCAGCAGCCTCGACCCCCTGGAGACTAGCACAGATACGCAGTATTTT
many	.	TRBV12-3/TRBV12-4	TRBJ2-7	CASSPGHAVQYF	TGTGCCAGCAGCCCGGGACACGCCGTACAGTACTTC
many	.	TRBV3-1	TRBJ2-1	CASSQRGDNEQFF	TGTGCCAGCAGCCAAAGGGGGGACAATGAGCAGTTCTTC
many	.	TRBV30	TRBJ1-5	CAFRGGNQPQHF	TGTGCCTTTAGGGGTGGCAATCAGCCCCAGCATTTT
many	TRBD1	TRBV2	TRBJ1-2	CASIRDRGSYGYTF	TGTGCCAGCATCCGGGACAGGGGGTCCTATGGCTACACCTTC
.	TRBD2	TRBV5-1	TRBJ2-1	CASSRGLAGGSYNEQFF	TGCGCCAGCAGCCGGGGACTAGCGGGGGGATCCTACAATGAGCAGTTCTTC
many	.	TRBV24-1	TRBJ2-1	CATSDPGTKGSNEQFF	TGTGCCACCAGTGATCCCGGGACAAAAGGGTCCAATGAGCAGTTCTTC
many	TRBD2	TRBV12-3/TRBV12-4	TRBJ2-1	CASSLAAGGLNEQFF	TGTGCCAGCAGTTTAGCGGCGGGAGGTCTCAATGAGCAGTTCTTC
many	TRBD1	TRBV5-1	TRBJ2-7	CASSLGQGSNEQYF	TGCGCCAGCAGCCTGGGACAGGGAAGTAACGAGCAGTACTTC
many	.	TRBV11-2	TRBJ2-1	CASSLVGVRGQFF	TGTGCCAGCAGCTTAGTAGGTGTCAGGGGGCAGTTCTTC
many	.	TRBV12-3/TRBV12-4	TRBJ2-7	CASSFGRDYEQYF	TGTGCCAGCAGTTTCGGCAGGGACTACGAGCAGTACTTC
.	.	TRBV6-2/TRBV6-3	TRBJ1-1	CASSYSSGARVFF	TGTGCCAGCAGTTACTCGTCAGGGGCTCGGGTTTTCTTT
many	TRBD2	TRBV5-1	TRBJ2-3	CASSSLAGGSTDTQYF	TGCGCCAGCAGCTCCTTAGCGGGAGGAAGCACAGATACGCAGTATTTT
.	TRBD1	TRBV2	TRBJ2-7	CASSEFGRGPYEQYF	TGTGCCAGCAGTGAATTCGGCAGGGGGCCCTACGAGCAGTACTTC
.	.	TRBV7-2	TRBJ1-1	CASSFWVRPLNTEAFF	TGTGCCAGCAGCTTTTGGGTGAGACCGTTGAACACTGAAGCTTTCTTT
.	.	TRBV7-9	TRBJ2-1	CASRPKLGYNEQFF	TGTGCCAGCAGACCCAAACTAGGGTACAATGAGCAGTTCTTC
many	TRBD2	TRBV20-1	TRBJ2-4	CSALAGETTKNIQYF	TGCAGTGCTCTAGCGGGGGAGACCACCAAAAACATTCAGTACTTC